The clone carrying this T cell receptor (beta chain) appeared many times. This specimen belongs to a study of human T cells and chemical hapten exposure. Looking at the study overall: Small discrepancies in pooled library volume mainly accounted for the varying TCR yields per sample.

The time point is: healthy volunteer bleed at 6 weeks. Unfractionated whole blood yielded total RNA. This CDR3 region has 15 residues. CDR1 and CDR2 (germline): SGHVS, FQNEAQ. Trimming took off 5 bases at V and 3 bases at J, with 17 bases between the two ends. For the library, individual cDNA molecules each received unique molecular identifiers. A single record per CDR3 protein comes from TCRdb applying MiXCR to the RACE reads. The table shows tens of thousands of distinct CDR3 sequences, with 3% to 4.5% occurring only once. The chain combines TRBV7-8 with TRBJ2-7; D may match TRBD1 or TRBD2 (5 bases each). This receptor was taken from a human donor in good health. Some clones in this sample may be carry-over from other donors' samples. The sample comprised whole blood. CDR3 loop: CASSRDRSAVYEQYF. As DNA, the CDR3 is TGTGCCAGCAGCCGGGACCGGAGCGCGGTCTACGAGCAGTACTTC.